This T cell receptor (beta chain) was captured in a study of human T cells and chemical hapten exposure. Specified time point: patch test 1, 2 weeks after DPC sensitization. Treatment noted: therapeutic diphenylcyclopropenone sensitization with weekly scalp DPC. MiXCR, run by TCRdb on the RACE reads, gives a single entry per CDR3 protein. The profile shows more than 150,000 distinct CDR3 sequences, around 15% of them singletons. Germline V gene sequence: CDR1 SGHVS, CDR2 FNYEAQ. The CDR3 length is 15 residues. V gave up 2 bases and J gave up 5 bases, with 15 bases separating them. This clonotype was counted at least ten times.

The material sequenced was whole blood, taken in connection with sensitization to the hapten diphenylcyclopropenone (DPC). The sequence came from a woman between 25 and 40 years old with alopecia areata. Some clones in this sample may be carry-over from other donors' samples. The J gene is TRBJ1-2, the V gene TRBV7-6; D not resolved. CDR3 residues: CASSLNPTENYGYTF. CDR3 sequence (DNA): TGTGCCAGCAGCTTAAATCCCACGGAGAATTATGGCTACACCTTC.